This T cell receptor (beta chain) stems from a study of CD8 T cells in Susac syndrome. Matched for age and sex, the controls were healthy donors. As regards this clonotype: An end of the junction differs from the germline gene, which may be a read error.

Roughly 0.5 to 1 ug RNA was reverse transcribed with random hexamers. TCR beta CDR3 was amplified by immunoSEQ multiplex PCR. This amplification extended across 54 Vbeta and 13 Jbeta segments. Via MiXCR, TCRdb re-called the immunoSEQ multiplex PCR reads, giving one row per CDR3 protein. Of roughly 130,000 distinct CDR3 sequences in the sample, about 95% are singletons; the top ten hold roughly 0.11%. The CDR3 runs to 14 residues. CDR1 is SSHAT, CDR2 FNYEAQ, per germline (reference sequence). The sample consisted of CD4+ T cells from PBMCs. The chain couples TRBV7-7 to TRBJ2-5; tentative D call: TRBD2 (6 bases). The clonotype was recovered from a human donor in good health. Written as DNA, the CDR3 is TGTGCTAGCAGCTTAGGACTATCTATTAAGACCCAGTACTTC. The encoded protein is CASSLGLSIKTQYF.